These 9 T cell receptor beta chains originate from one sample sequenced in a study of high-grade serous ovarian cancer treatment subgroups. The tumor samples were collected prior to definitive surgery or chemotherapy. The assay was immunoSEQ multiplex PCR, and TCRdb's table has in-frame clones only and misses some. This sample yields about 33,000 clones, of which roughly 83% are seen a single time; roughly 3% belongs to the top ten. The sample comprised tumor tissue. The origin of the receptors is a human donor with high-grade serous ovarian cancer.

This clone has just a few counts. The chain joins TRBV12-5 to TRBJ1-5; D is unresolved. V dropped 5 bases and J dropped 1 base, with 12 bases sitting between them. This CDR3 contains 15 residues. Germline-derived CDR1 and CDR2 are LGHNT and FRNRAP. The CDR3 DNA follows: TGTGCTAGTGGTGCATCAGGAATCAGCAATCAGCCCCAGCATTTT. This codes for CASGASGISNQPQHF. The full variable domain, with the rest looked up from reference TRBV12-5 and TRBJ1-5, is DARVTQTPRHKVTEMGQEVTMRCQPILGHNTVFWYRQTMMQGLELLAYFRNRAPLDDSGMPKDRFSAEMPDATLATLKIQPSEPRDSAVYFCASGASGISNQPQHFGDGTRLSIL.

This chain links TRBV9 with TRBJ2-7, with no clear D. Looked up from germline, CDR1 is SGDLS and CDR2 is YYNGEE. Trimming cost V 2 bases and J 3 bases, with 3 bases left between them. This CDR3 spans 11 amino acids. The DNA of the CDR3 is TGTGCCAGCAGCGTTTGCTACGAGCAGTACTTC. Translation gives CASSVCYEQYF.

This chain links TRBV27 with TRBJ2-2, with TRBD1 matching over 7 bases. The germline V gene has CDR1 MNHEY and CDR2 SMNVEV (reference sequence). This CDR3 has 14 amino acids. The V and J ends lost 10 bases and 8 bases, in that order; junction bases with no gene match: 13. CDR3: CATQFKGAMGELFF. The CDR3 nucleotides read TGTGCCACCCAATTTAAGGGGGCGATGGGGGAGCTGTTTTTT.

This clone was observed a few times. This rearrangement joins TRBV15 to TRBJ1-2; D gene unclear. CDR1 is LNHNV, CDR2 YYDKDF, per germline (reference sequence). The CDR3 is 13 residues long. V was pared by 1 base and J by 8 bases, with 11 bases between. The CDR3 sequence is CATSRGREWGYTF. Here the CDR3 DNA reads TGTGCCACCAGCAGAGGAAGGGAGTGGGGCTACACCTTC. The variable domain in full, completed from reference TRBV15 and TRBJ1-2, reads DAMVIQNPRYQVTQFGKPVTLSCSQTLNHNVMYWYQQKSSQAPKLLFHYYDKDFNNEADTPDNFQSRRPNTSFCFLDIRSPGLGDTAMYLCATSRGREWGYTFGSGTRLTVV.

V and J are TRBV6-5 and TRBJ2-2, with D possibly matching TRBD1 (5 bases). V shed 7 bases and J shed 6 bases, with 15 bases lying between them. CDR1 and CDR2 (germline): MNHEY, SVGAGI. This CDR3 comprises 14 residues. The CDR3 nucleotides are TGTGCCAGCATAGGGGCCCTCCGGGCCGGGGAGCTGTTTTTT. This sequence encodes CASIGALRAGELFF.

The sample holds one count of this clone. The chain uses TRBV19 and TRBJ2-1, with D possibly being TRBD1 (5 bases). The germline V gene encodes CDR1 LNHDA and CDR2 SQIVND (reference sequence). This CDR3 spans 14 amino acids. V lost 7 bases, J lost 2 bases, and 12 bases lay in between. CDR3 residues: CASTWGGAYNEQFF. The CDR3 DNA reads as TGTGCCAGTACGTGGGGCGGAGCCTACAATGAGCAGTTCTTC.

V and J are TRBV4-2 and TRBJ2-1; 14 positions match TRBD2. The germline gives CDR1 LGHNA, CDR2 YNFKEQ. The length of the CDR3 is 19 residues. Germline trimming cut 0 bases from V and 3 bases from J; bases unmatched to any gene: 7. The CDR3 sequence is CASSQEGTSGRDRYNEQFF. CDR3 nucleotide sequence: TGTGCCAGCAGCCAAGAGGGGACTAGCGGGAGAGATCGCTACAATGAGCAGTTCTTC.

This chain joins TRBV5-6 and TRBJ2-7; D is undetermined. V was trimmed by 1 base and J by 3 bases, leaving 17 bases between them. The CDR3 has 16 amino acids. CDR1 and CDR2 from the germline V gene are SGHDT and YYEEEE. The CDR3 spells CASSLSPRHLLYEQYF. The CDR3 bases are TGTGCCAGCAGCTTGTCCCCCAGGCATTTGCTCTACGAGCAGTACTTC.

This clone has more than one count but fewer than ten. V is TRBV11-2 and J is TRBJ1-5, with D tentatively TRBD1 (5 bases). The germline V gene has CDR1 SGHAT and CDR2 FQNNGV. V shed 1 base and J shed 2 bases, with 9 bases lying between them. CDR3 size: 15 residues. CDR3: CASSLAGKGNQPQHF. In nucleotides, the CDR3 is TGTGCCAGCAGCTTAGCAGGGAAGGGCAATCAGCCCCAGCATTTT.